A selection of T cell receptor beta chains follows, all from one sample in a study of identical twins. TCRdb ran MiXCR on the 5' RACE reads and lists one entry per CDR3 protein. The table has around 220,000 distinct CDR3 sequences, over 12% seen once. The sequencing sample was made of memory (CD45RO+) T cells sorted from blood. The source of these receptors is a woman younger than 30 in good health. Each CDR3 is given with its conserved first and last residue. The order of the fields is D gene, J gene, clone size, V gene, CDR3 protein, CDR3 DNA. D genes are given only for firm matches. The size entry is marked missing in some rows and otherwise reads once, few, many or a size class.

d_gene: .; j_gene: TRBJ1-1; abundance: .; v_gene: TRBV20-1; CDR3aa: CSARRTGKNTEAFF; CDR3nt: TGCAGTGCTAGACGCACAGGGAAGAACACTGAAGCTTTCTTT
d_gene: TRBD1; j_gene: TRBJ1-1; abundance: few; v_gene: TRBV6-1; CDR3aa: CASSPMDRLGTEAFF; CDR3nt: TGTGCCAGCAGCCCAATGGACAGGCTCGGCACTGAAGCTTTCTTT
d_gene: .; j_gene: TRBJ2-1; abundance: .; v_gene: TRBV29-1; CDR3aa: CSVEGSGSGTDEQFF; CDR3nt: TGCAGCGTTGAAGGGTCGGGGTCGGGAACGGATGAGCAGTTCTTC
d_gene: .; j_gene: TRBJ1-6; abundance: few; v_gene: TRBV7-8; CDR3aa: CASSLFGVPPGSPLHF; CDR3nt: TGTGCCAGCAGCTTATTCGGGGTCCCCCCTGGTTCACCCCTCCACTTT
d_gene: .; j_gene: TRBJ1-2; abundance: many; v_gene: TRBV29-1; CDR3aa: CSVSSGTKYTF; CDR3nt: TGCAGCGTTTCTTCCGGGACAAAGTACACCTTC
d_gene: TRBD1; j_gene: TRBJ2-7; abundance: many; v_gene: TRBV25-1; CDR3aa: CASSELQGGAEEQYF; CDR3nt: TGTGCCAGCAGTGAATTACAGGGGGGCGCGGAAGAGCAGTACTTC
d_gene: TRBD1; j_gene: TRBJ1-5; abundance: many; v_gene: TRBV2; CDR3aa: CASSPRKGAGNQPQHF; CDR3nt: TGTGCCAGCAGTCCGAGAAAGGGGGCGGGCAATCAGCCCCAGCATTTT
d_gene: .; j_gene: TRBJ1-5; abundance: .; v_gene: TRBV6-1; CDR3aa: CASRQTGGGGNQPQHF; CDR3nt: TGTGCCAGCAGACAAACAGGTGGCGGTGGCAATCAGCCCCAGCATTTT
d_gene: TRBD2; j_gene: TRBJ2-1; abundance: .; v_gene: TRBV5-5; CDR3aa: CASSLPGLAGHFNEQFF; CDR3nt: TGTGCCAGCAGCCTGCCGGGACTAGCGGGTCACTTCAATGAGCAGTTCTTC
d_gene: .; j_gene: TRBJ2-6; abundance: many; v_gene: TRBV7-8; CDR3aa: CASSLGRSSGANVLTF; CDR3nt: TGTGCCAGCAGCTTAGGGAGGTCCTCTGGGGCCAACGTCCTGACTTTC
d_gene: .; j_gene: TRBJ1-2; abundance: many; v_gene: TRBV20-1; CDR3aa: CSAPNYGYTF; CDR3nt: TGCAGTGCTCCAAACTATGGCTACACCTTC
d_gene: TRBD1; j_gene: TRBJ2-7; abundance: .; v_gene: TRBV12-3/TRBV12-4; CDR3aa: CASSYRDSSYEQYF; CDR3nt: TGTGCCAGCAGCTACCGGGACAGCTCCTACGAGCAGTACTTC
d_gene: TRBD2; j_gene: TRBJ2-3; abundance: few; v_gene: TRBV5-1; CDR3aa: CASSSSGSRTDTQYF; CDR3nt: TGCGCCAGCAGTTCTAGCGGGAGCCGCACAGATACGCAGTATTTT
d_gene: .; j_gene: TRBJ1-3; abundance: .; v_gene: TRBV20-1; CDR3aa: CSARGGRGLSSGNTIYF; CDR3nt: TGCAGTGCTAGAGGAGGAAGGGGTTTATCCTCTGGAAACACCATATATTTT
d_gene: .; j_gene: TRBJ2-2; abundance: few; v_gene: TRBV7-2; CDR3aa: CASSLLVVPNTGELFF; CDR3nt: TGTGCCAGCAGCTTATTAGTCGTTCCGAACACCGGGGAGCTGTTTTTT
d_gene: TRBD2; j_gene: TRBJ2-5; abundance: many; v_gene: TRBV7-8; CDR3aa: CASSQKRGGLRETQYF; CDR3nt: TGTGCCAGCAGTCAAAAGCGGGGAGGGCTAAGAGAGACCCAGTACTTC
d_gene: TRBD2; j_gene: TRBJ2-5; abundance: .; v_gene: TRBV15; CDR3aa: CATSRPGTSTETQYF; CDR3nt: TGTGCCACCAGCAGACCGGGGACTAGTACTGAGACCCAGTACTTC
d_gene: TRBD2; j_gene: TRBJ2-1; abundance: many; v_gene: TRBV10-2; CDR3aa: CASSQAGTLWGFF; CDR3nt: TGCGCCAGCAGTCAAGCGGGGACCTTATGGGGGTTCTTC
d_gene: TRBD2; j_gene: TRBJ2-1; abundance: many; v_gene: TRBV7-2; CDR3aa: CASTRTSASEEQFF; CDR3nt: TGTGCCAGCACGCGGACTAGCGCCTCGGAAGAGCAGTTCTTC
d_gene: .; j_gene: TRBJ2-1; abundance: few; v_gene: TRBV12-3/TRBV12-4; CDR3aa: CASSLAGGNNEQFF; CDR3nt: TGTGCCAGCAGTTTAGCGGGAGGTAACAATGAGCAGTTCTTC
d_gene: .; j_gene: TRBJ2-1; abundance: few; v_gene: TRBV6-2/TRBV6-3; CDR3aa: CASSYSRGRRDNEQFF; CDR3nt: TGTGCCAGCAGTTACTCGAGGGGGCGGAGGGACAATGAGCAGTTCTTC
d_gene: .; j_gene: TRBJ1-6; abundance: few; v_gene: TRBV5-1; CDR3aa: CASSLVGIINSPLHF; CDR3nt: TGCGCCAGCAGCTTGGTCGGGATAATCAATTCACCCCTCCACTTT
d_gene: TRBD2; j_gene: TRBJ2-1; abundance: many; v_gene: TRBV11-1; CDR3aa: CASSSQAGGPSSYNEQFF; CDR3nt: TGTGCCAGCAGCTCTCAAGCGGGAGGGCCCAGCTCCTACAATGAGCAGTTCTTC
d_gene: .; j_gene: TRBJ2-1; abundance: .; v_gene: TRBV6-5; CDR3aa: CASSYQGTINNEQFF; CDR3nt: TGTGCCAGCAGTTACCAGGGGACGATTAACAATGAGCAGTTCTTC
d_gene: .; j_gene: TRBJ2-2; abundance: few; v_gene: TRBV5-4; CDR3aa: CASSLAEGLGAEGELFF; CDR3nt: TGTGCCAGCAGCTTGGCCGAAGGCCTGGGGGCGGAAGGGGAGCTGTTTTTT
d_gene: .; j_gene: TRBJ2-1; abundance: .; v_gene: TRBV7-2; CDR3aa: CASSLAPVDEQFF; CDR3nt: TGTGCCAGCAGCTTAGCCCCTGTCGATGAGCAGTTCTTC
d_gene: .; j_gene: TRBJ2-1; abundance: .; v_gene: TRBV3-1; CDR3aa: CASSQVNSAYNEQFF; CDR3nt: TGTGCCAGCAGCCAAGTGAATAGCGCCTACAATGAGCAGTTCTTC
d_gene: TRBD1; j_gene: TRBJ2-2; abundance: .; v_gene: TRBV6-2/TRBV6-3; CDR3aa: CASSYIGTGPFF; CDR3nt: TGTGCCAGCAGTTATATTGGGACAGGGCCGTTTTTT
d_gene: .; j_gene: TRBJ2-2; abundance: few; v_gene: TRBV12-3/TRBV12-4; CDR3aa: CASRYEVGGELFF; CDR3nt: TGTGCCAGCAGATACGAGGTCGGCGGGGAGCTGTTTTTT
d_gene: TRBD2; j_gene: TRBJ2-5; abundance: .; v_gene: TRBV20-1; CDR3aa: CSARDILAGRDTQYF; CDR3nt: TGCAGTGCTAGAGATATACTAGCGGGTAGAGACACCCAGTACTTC
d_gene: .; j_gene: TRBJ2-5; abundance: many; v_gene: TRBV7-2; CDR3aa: CASSLLAPPQETQYF; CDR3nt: TGTGCCAGCAGCTTACTAGCGCCCCCGCAAGAGACCCAGTACTTC
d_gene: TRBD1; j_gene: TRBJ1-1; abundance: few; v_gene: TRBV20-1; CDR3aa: CSAETWDSLRSAFF; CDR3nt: TGCAGTGCTGAGACCTGGGACAGCCTTAGATCAGCTTTCTTT
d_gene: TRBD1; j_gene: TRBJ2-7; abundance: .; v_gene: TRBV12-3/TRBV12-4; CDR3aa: CASSPGTVGSYEQYF; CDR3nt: TGTGCCAGCAGTCCCGGGACAGTTGGGTCCTACGAGCAGTACTTC
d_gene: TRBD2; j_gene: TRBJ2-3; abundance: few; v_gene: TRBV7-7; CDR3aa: CASSPSGGAFDTQYF; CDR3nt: TGTGCTAGCAGCCCCAGCGGGGGGGCTTTCGATACGCAGTATTTT
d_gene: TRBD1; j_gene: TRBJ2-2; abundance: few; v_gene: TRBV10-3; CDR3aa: CAISQGAQIGELFF; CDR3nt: TGTGCCATCAGCCAGGGGGCGCAGATCGGGGAGCTGTTTTTT